This T cell receptor (beta chain) was observed in a study of blood T cell repertoires in COVID-19. Looked up from germline, CDR1 is SGHNT and CDR2 is YYREEE (reference sequence). V shed 2 bases, J shed 0 bases, and the junction held 9 bases outside the gene matches. The CDR3 contains 17 residues. Method: immunoSEQ multiplex PCR; TCRdb's copy keeps in-frame clones and lacks some. Of just over 350,000 clones in the sample, around 88% were seen once. The sequencing input was peripheral blood. The chain joins TRBV5-4 to TRBJ1-2; 8 bases match TRBD1. The clonotype comes from a woman in her sixties with COVID-19, enrolled during active disease. Here the CDR3 reads CASSLGQGWMSNYGYTF. The CDR3 bases are TGTGCCAGCAGCTTAGGACAGGGATGGATGTCTAACTATGGCTACACCTTC.